This T cell receptor beta chain is drawn from a study of regulatory dendritic cells for organ transplantation. Allogeneic regulatory or mature dendritic cells were co-cultured for about 5 days with CFSE-labeled sorted T cells at 1:10. Study-wide results and limits: Mature dendritic cells appeared to drive more memory CD8+ clonal expansion than regulatory ones. The most alloreactive TCR clonotypes were found in resting memory CD8+ cells. Alloreactive memory CD8+ T cell pools varied considerably between individuals.

Germline lookup yields CDR1 SNHLY and CDR2 FYNNEI. The CDR3 is 13 residues long. The germline V and J ends were trimmed by 6 bases and 3 bases, with 8 bases remaining between them. Remarks on this clone: Antigen unknown.

TCRdb keeps only in-frame clones here, not all; method: immunoSEQ multiplex PCR. The sample consists of 10,000 to 11,000 clones, roughly 80% of them appearing once. Source material: memory CD4+ T cells from blood cultured with dendritic cells. Subset of the sample: CD45RO+ memory T cells. The chain is built from TRBV2 and TRBJ2-2; a weak D match, TRBD2 (5 bases). This receptor was taken from a human donor in good health. CDR3 in DNA: TGTGCCAGCAGAGGCGGGTACACCGGGGAGCTGTTTTTT. Its protein product is CASRGGYTGELFF.